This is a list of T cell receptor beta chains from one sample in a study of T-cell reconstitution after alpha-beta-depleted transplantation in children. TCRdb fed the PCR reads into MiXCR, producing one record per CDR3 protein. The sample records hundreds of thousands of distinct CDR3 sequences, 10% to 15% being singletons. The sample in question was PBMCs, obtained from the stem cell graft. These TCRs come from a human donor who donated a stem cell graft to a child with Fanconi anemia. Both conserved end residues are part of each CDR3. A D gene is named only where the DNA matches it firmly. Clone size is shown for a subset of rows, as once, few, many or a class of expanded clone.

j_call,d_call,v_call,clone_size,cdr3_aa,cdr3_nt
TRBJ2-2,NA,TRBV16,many,CASSRISEKGELFF,TGTGCCAGCAGCCGAATATCTGAGAAGGGGGAGCTGTTTTTT
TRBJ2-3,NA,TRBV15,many,CATSRESTDTQYF,TGTGCCACCAGCAGAGAAAGCACAGATACGCAGTATTTT
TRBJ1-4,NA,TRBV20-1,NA,CSASVLGVEKLFF,TGCAGTGCTAGTGTCCTAGGCGTTGAAAAACTGTTTTTT
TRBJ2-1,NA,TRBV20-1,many,CSARSLGGANYNEQFF,TGCAGTGCTAGGAGCCTCGGCGGGGCAAACTACAATGAGCAGTTCTTC
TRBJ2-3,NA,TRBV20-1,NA,CSASGDTSTDTQYF,TGCAGTGCTAGCGGGGACACTAGCACAGATACGCAGTATTTT
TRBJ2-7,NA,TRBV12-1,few,CATRRQRSYEQYF,TGTGCCACCAGAAGACAGCGCTCCTACGAGCAGTACTTC
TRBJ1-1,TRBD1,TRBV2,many,CASSGPLDRENTEAFF,TGTGCCAGCAGTGGCCCCCTGGACAGGGAGAACACTGAAGCTTTCTTT
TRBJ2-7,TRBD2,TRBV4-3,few,CASSWGLGREQYF,TGCGCCAGCAGCTGGGGACTAGGCCGGGAGCAGTACTTC
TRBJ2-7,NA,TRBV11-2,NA,CASSPRPSERQYF,TGTGCCAGCAGCCCCCGACCGAGTGAACGGCAGTACTTC
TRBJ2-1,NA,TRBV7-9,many,CASSLSSGPYNEQFF,TGTGCCAGCAGCCTTAGTAGCGGACCTTACAATGAGCAGTTCTTC
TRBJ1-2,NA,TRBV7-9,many,CASSLNRNYGYTF,TGTGCCAGCAGCTTAAACAGAAACTATGGCTACACCTTC
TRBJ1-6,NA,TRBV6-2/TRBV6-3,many,CASSPLLTLAGLHF,TGTGCCAGCAGTCCTCTCCTGACGCTCGCAGGCCTCCACTTT
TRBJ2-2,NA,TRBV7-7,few,CASSLPGTGELFF,TGTGCTAGCAGCTTACCGGGGACCGGGGAGCTGTTTTTT
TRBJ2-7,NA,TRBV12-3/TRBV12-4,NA,CASSAGTTVGQYF,TGTGCCAGCAGTGCCGGGACAACGGTAGGGCAGTACTTC
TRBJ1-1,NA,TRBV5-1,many,CASSLGGALISEAFF,TGCGCCAGCAGCTTGGGGGGGGCCTTAATATCTGAAGCTTTCTTT
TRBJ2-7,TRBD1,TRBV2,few,CASRATGGRNEQYF,TGTGCCAGCAGGGCGACAGGGGGAAGGAACGAGCAGTACTTC